This TCR beta chain is drawn from a study of T-cell memory formation after mild COVID-19. This clonotype turned up a few times. TCRdb reprocessed the 5' RACE reads with MiXCR, giving one entry per CDR3 protein. The sample has approximately 250,000 distinct CDR3 sequences, 15% seen once. The material sequenced was PBMCs or a T cell subset sorted from them (not recorded which). This clonotype was obtained from an adult woman who had mild COVID-19 (a few samples of this study predate the infection). Cell type and time point are not known.

The CDR3 reads CASSPSGRSTDTQYF. The CDR3 DNA is TGCGCCAGCAGCCCTAGCGGGCGTAGCACAGATACGCAGTATTTT. V usage is TRBV5-1 and J usage is TRBJ2-3; 8 bases map to TRBD2. J gave up 0 bases and V 4 bases, and 4 bases lay outside the gene matches. The germline gives CDR1 SGHRS, CDR2 YFSETQ. The CDR3 length is 15 residues.